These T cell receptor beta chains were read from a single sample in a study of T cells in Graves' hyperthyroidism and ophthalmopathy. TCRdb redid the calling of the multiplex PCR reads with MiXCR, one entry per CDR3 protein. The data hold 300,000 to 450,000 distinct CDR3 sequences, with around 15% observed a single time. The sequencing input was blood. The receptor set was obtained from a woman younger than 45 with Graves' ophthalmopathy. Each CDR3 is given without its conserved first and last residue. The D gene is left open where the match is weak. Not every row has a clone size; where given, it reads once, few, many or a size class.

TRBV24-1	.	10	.	ATSDFLGEQY
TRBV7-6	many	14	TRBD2	ASSLTSGGSRETQY
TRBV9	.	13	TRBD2	ASSVRERGDNEQF
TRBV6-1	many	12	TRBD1	ASRKTGGTYEQY
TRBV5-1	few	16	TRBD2	ASSLGPASGGAQETQY
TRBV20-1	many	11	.	SASPEWNSPLH
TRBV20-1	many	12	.	SAREQPVNTEAF
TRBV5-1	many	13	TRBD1	ASSRTGNMNTEAF
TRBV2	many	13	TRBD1	ASTTDRGRNQPQH
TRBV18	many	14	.	ASSGLQVQFSIGYT
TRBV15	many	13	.	ATSRVGSPNEKLF
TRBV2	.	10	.	ASRVTSYEQY
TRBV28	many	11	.	ASSFGVIGVQY
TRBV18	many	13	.	ASSPEGSQSQPQH
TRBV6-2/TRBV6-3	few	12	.	ASNDVGKNYGYT
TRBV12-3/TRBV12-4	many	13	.	ASSPGQASNQPQH
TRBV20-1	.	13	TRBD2	SAPGTSGGAETQY
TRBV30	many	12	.	AWTPPEGSSEQY
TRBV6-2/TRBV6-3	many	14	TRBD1	ASSFERTGGRQPQH
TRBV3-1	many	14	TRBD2	ASSQPPAGGGKTQY
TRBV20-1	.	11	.	SATREGGYGYT
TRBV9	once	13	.	ASSPRDSWRNEHF
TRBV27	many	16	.	ASAGRNLRRGKTGELF
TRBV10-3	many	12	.	AISGGTGANVLT
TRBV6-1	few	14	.	ASTKSGDGNTGELF
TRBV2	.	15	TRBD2	ASSGGGTSGSLAAQY
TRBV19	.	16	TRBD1	ASSIDLSGTGTQETQY
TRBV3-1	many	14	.	ASSPVSGGHTGELF
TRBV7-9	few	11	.	ASRIDRNEKLF
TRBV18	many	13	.	ASSQSRTANTEAF
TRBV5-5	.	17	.	ASSTWFPHSGSPEDTQY
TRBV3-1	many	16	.	ASSHWLKATLQYNEQF
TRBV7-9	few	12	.	ASSFWGIEETQY
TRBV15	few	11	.	ATSRYDNQPQH
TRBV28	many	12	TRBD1	ASSSTGGEETQY
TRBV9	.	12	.	ASSVEHRDYGYT
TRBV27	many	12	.	ASLPSGGSGGYT
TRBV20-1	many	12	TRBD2	SARLAGVADTQY
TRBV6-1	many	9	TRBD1	ASIDRGKLF
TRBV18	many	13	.	ASSQVEYSNQPQH
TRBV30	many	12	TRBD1	AWSAGTGYGEQY
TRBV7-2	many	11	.	ASSLATADTQY